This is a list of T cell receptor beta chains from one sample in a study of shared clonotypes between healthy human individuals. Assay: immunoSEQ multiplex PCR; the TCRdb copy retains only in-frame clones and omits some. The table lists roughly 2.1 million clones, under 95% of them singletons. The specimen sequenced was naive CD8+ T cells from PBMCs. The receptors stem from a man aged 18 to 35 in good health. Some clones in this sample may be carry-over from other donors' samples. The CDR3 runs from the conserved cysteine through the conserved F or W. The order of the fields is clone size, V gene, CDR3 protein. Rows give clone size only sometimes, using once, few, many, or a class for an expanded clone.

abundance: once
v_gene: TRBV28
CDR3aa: CASSSSRFETQYF

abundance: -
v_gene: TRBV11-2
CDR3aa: CASSLAIDRFNTEAFF

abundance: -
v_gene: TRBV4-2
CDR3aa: CASSQESGRNTEAFF

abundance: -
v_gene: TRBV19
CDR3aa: CASSIDLSGRVSYEQYF

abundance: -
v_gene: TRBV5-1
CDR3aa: CASSPVRRGQNEQYF

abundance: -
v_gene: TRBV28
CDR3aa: CASSSAEGRDEQYF

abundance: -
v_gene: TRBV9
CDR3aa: CASSVGARGYTF

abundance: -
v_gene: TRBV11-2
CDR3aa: CASSPGTGAIEQYF

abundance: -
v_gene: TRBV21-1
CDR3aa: CASLDRVQGEQYF

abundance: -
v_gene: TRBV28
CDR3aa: CASSRQGWTGELFF

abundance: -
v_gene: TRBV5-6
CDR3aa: CASSLAAKNIQYF

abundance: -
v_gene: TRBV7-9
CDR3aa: CASSSDLAGVSNEQFF

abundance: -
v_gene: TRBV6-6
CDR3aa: CASSYWGRDNQPQHF

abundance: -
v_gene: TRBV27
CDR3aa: CASSFGAGQGNRKLFF

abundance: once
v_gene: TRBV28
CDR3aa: CASRTSPAALSEQYF

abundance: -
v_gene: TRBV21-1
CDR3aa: CAGLAGNEQFF

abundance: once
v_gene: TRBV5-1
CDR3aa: CASSLIGTVRETQYF

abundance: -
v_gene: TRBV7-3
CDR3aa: CASSPFAATSSYNEQFF

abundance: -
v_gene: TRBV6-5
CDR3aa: CASSYSGPNQPQHF

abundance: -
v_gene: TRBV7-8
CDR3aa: CASSSKGSAGNEQYF

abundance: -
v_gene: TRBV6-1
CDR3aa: CASSDNQPQHF

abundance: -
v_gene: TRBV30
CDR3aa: CAWSATPGASNGYTF

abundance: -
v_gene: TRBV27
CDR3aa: CAAGVTVYNEQFF

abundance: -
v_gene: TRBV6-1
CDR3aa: CASSEGLTSGANVLTF

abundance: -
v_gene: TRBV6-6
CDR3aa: CASRGIAEPSYNEQFF

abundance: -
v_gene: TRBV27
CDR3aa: CASSLSGPRGSEQYF

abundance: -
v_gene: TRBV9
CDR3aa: CASSLYATSGTSYEQYF

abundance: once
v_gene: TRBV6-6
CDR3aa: CASSYSGVAEAFF

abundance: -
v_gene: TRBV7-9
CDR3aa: CASSRRDTPYTF

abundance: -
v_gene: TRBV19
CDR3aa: CASSILSSYNEQFF

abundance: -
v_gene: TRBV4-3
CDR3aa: CASSHRTGLNSPLHF

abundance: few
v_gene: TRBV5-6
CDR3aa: CASSITGYTSTEAFF

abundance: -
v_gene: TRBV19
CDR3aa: CASSKTLGGVDYGYTF

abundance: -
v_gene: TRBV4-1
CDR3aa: CASSQDPTANYGYTF

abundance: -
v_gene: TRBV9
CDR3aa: CASSSQAGDYEQYF

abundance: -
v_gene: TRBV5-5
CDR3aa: CASSSGLRATEAFF

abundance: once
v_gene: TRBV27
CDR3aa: CASSTVGGTVPYEQYF

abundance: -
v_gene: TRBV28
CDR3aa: CASSLRGTSGMNNEQFF

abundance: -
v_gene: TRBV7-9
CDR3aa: CASSLGEPLHF

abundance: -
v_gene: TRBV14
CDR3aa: CASSQAAGAVYNEQFF

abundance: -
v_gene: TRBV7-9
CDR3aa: CASSLGGQVEAFF

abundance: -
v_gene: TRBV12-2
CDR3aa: CASRSCQGEGYNEQFF

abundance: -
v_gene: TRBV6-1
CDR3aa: CASSSLTQVGYEQYF

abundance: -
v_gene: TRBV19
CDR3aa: CASSTYPAGPLSDEQYF

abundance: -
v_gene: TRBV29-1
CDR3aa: CSGRAGGPGDTQYF

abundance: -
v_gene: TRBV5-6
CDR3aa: CASSLKETQYF

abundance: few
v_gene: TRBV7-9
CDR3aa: CASSLPGDYGYTF

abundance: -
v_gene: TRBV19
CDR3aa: CASSLRRQVQDYGYTF

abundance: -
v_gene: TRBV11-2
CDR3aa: CASGYIYEQYF

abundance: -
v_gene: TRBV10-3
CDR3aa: CAISDSYRDRGVGNTIYF

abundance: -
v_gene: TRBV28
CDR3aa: CASTFSGNNQPQHF

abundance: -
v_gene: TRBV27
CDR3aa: CASSLGTSPTGNEQFF

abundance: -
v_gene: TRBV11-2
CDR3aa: CASSLVLGASFYEQYF

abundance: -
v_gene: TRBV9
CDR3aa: CASSVLDSGRIEQFF